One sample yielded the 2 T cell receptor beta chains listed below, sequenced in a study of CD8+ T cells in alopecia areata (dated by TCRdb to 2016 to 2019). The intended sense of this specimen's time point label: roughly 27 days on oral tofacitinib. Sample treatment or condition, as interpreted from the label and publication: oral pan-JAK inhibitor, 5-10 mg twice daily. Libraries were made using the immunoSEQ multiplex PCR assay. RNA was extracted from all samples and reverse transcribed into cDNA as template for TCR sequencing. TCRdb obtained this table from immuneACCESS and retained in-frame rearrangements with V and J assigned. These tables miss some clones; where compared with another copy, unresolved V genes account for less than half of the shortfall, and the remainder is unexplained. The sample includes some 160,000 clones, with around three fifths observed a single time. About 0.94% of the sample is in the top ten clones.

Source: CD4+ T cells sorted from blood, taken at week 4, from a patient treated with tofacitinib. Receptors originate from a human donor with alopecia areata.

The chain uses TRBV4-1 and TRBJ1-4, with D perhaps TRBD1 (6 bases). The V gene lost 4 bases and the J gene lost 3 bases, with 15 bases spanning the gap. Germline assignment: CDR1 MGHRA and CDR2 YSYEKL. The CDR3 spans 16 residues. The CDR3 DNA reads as TGCGCCAGCAGCCCCATGGGCCCAGGGGCTAATGAAAAACTGTTTTTT. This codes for CASSPMGPGANEKLFF.

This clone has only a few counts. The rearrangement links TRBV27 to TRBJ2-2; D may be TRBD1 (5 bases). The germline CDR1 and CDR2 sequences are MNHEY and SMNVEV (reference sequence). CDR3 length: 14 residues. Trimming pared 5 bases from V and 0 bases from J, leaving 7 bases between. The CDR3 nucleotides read TGTGCCAGCAGTCTAGGGGCGAACACCGGGGAGCTGTTTTTT. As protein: CASSLGANTGELFF.